The 31 T cell receptor beta chains listed next were all sequenced from one sample in a study of blood T cell repertoires in COVID-19. Repertoires were generated with immunoSEQ multiplex PCR, while TCRdb's copy carries only in-frame clones and drops some. The table lists fewer than 200,000 clones, more than 60% of them singletons. The sample was peripheral blood. The receptors here all came from an older man with acute or convalescent COVID-19.

The V and J genes are TRBV3-1 (or the pseudogene TRBV3-2) and TRBJ2-3; possibly TRBD1 for D (7 bases). This CDR3 has 15 residues. Looked up from germline, CDR1 is LGHDT and CDR2 is YNNKEL (reference sequence). V lost 1 base and J 7 bases, leaving 15 bases between the germline ends. For the CDR3, the DNA is TGTGCCAGCAGCCAAGTAACCCAGGGGGGACATACGCAGTATTTT. Protein: CASSQVTQGGHTQYF.

V and J are TRBV6-5 and TRBJ2-2; D might be TRBD2 (7 bases). The germline CDR1 and CDR2 sequences are MNHEY and SVGAGI. Trimming pared 7 bases from V and 4 bases from J, leaving 13 bases between. This CDR3 is built from 14 residues. The CDR3 protein is CASKLGGATGELFF. CDR3 DNA: TGTGCCAGCAAGCTGGGGGGGGCCACCGGGGAGCTGTTTTTT.

This clone was recorded once. Other nucleotide sequences in the sample specify the same CDR3. The rearrangement joins TRBV6-1 to TRBJ1-4; 8 nucleotides agree with TRBD1. Germline CDR1 reads MNHNS; CDR2 reads SASEGT. The CDR3 is 14 residues long. The ends lost 1 base at V and 7 bases at J; junction bases unmatched: 2. The CDR3 here is CASSEGTGSEKLFF. CDR3 coding DNA: TGTGCCAGCAGTGAAGGGACAGGGTCTGAAAAACTGTTTTTT.

The chain joins TRBV28 to TRBJ1-2; TRBD1 might be the D (6 bases). Looked up from germline, CDR1 is MDHEN and CDR2 is SYDVKM. Trimming pared 10 bases from V and 5 bases from J, leaving 20 bases between. The CDR3 extends over 14 amino acids. The CDR3 region is CAIHRGGAGYGYTF. Here the CDR3 DNA reads TGTGCCATTCACCGCGGGGGGGCTGGGTATGGCTACACCTTC.

This clone was detected a few times. The chain has TRBV24-1 and TRBJ2-1; D possibly corresponds to TRBD2 (5 bases). Trimming pared 5 bases from V and 8 bases from J, leaving 12 bases between. Looked up from germline, CDR1 is KGHDR and CDR2 is SFDVKD. The CDR3 is 13 residues long. CDR3 sequence reads: CATSALASDEQFF. CDR3 nucleotide sequence: TGTGCCACCAGTGCCCTAGCTTCGGATGAGCAGTTCTTC.

The chain has TRBV19 and TRBJ2-5; no definite D call. Per the germline V gene, CDR1 is LNHDA and CDR2 is SQIVND (reference sequence). The length of the CDR3 is 13 residues. Trimming shortened V by 2 bases and J by 2 bases, and 6 bases separated the two germline ends. CDR3 nucleotide sequence: TGTGCCAGTAGTATATCCCAGCAAGAGACCCAGTACTTC. It encodes CASSISQQETQYF.

This clone appeared a single time. The chain employs TRBV7-3 and TRBJ2-1; TRBD2 agrees at 7 bases. J lost 9 bases, V lost 4 bases, and 9 bases had no gene match. The CDR3 extends over 14 amino acids. Germline assignment: CDR1 SGHTA and CDR2 FQGTGA. The CDR3 here is CASSSQVPSGEQFF. The CDR3 region has the DNA TGTGCCAGCAGCTCCCAGGTTCCTAGCGGTGAGCAGTTCTTC.

The CDR3 DNA sequence: TGTGCCAGCAGCTTGCGCACAGACGCTTTCTTT. It encodes CASSLRTDAFF. V usage is TRBV5-8 and J usage is TRBJ1-1; D ambiguous. Germline V gene sequence: CDR1 SGHTS, CDR2 YDEGEE. V lost 1 base and J 11 bases, leaving 9 bases between the germline ends. The CDR3 contains 11 residues. Based on the CDR3 plus reference TRBV5-8 and TRBJ1-1, the full variable domain is EAGVTQSPTHLIKTRGQQATLRCSPISGHTSVYWYQQALGLGLQFLLWYDEGEERNRGNFPPRFSGRQFPNYSSELNVNALELEDSALYLCASSLRTDAFFGQGTRLTVV.

The chain combines TRBV12-3 or TRBV12-4 with TRBJ2-7, with D possibly matching TRBD1 (5 bases). CDR3 size: 12 residues. V was clipped by 5 bases and J by 7 bases, with 12 bases between them. The CDR3 coding sequence is TGTGCCAGCAGTCGCGACAGTAGAGAGCAGTACTTC. Its protein product is CASSRDSREQYF.

This chain links TRBV18 with TRBJ1-2; TRBD1 matches 11 bases. The CDR3 has 14 residues. Looked up from germline, CDR1 is KGHSH and CDR2 is LQKENI. The V and J ends lost 3 bases and 4 bases, in that order; junction bases with no gene match: 1. The CDR3 region is CASSPGQGVYGYTF. The CDR3 DNA is TGTGCCAGCTCACCGGGACAGGGGGTCTATGGCTACACCTTC.

This rearrangement joins TRBV24-1 to TRBJ2-7; 11 bases match TRBD1. J was trimmed by 0 bases and V by 4 bases; bases with no gene match: 13. The germline V gene encodes CDR1 KGHDR and CDR2 SFDVKD. The CDR3 consists of 19 residues. The CDR3 nucleotides read TGTGCCACCAGTGACACCAAACGGACAGGGGGCGGGAGCTCCTACGAGCAGTACTTC. Translation: CATSDTKRTGGGSSYEQYF.

This chain connects TRBV7-3 to TRBJ2-7; D gene uncertain. The V and J ends lost 5 bases and 4 bases respectively, with 18 bases between them. CDR3 length: 15 amino acids. From germline, CDR1 is SGHTA and CDR2 FQGTGA. CDR3 sequence reads: CASSPTAPNPYEQYF. Written as DNA, the CDR3 is TGTGCCAGCAGCCCCACTGCTCCGAATCCGTACGAGCAGTACTTC.

The chain is built from TRBV6-4 and TRBJ1-1, with D perhaps matching TRBD1 (5 bases). This CDR3 region has 14 residues. Germline lookup yields CDR1 MRHNA and CDR2 SNTAGT. The ends were cut back, 5 bases at V and 1 base at J, with 11 bases in the middle. The CDR3 bases are TGTGCCAGCAGTTTGGAGGGGAGGAACACTGAAGCTTTCTTT. Its protein product is CASSLEGRNTEAFF.

The chain carries TRBV18 and TRBJ2-5; 10 bases align to TRBD2. The CDR3 has 15 residues. Germline V gene sequence: CDR1 KGHSH, CDR2 LQKENI. Trimming cost V 2 bases and J 3 bases; bases outside gene matches: 3. CDR3 in DNA: TGTGCCAGCTCACCAAGGAGCGGGAGGGAAGAGACCCAGTACTTC. Translating gives CASSPRSGREETQYF.

This rearrangement joins TRBV7-2 to TRBJ1-5; a possible D gene is TRBD1 (6 bases). The CDR3 consists of 15 residues. Looked up from germline, CDR1 is SGHTA and CDR2 is FQGNSA. Trimming removed 1 base at V and 4 bases at J, with 11 bases between. The chain's CDR3 is CASSLDRDINQPQHF. CDR3 nucleotides: TGTGCCAGCAGCTTAGACCGGGACATAAATCAGCCCCAGCATTTT.

This chain's CDR3 is CATSAGELRGELFF. The CDR3 coding sequence is TGTGCCACCAGTGCAGGGGAACTCCGCGGGGAGCTGTTTTTT. The chain links TRBV24-1 to TRBJ2-2; TRBD1 might be the D (6 bases). The CDR3 has 14 amino acids. Deletions cut 5 bases from V and 7 bases from J, with 13 bases between. CDR1 and CDR2 from the germline V gene are KGHDR and SFDVKD.

This clone was seen only once. The gene calls are TRBV19 and TRBJ2-4, with D perhaps matching TRBD1 (6 bases). With 6 bases removed from V and 8 bases from J, the gap between germline ends came to 11 bases. This CDR3 is 12 amino acids long. CDR1 and CDR2 from the germline V gene are LNHDA and SQIVND (reference sequence). The CDR3, as DNA: TGTGCCAGTAGCCGACAGGACCACATTCAGTACTTC. This encodes CASSRQDHIQYF.

This clone was detected a few times. The V and J genes are TRBV7-9 and TRBJ2-3; no clear D gene. V was trimmed by 4 bases and J by 2 bases, leaving 13 bases between them. Germline V gene lookup returns CDR1 SEHNR and CDR2 FQNEAQ (reference sequence). This CDR3 spans 15 amino acids. The CDR3 DNA reads as TGTGCCAGCAGCTACCTCGCAGGAATCACAGATACGCAGTATTTT. It encodes CASSYLAGITDTQYF. Using reference TRBV7-9 and TRBJ2-3 for the parts outside the CDR3, the full variable domain is DTGVSQNPRHKITKRGQNVTFRCDPISEHNRLYWYRQTLGQGPEFLTYFQNEAQLEKSRLLSDRFSAERPKGSFSTLEIQRTEQGDSAMYLCASSYLAGITDTQYFGPGTRLTVL.

This clone turned up a few times. One end of the junction varies from germline; a read error may be responsible. V and J are TRBV7-7 and TRBJ2-7; 8 nucleotides line up with TRBD1. This CDR3 is built from 13 residues. Germline V CDR1 and CDR2: SSHAT, FNYEAQ (reference sequence). The CDR3 sequence: CASSSGQDYEQYF. The DNA of the CDR3 is TGTGCTAGCAGCTCGGGACAGGACTACGAGCAGTACTTC.

This clone was observed a few times. CDR3 residues: CASSLKGGGDTEAFF. CDR3 coding DNA: TGTGCCAGCAGCCTTAAGGGGGGAGGGGACACTGAAGCTTTCTTT. This chain uses TRBV3-1 (or the pseudogene TRBV3-2) with TRBJ1-1, with D possibly matching TRBD1 (6 bases). Germline V lookup: CDR1 LGHDT, CDR2 YNNKEL (reference sequence). This CDR3 spans 15 amino acids. Trimming shortened V by 4 bases and J by 3 bases, and 15 bases separated the two germline ends.

This sequence joins TRBV7-3 and TRBJ2-1, with 8 bases aligning to TRBD2. This CDR3 contains 14 residues. V trimming: 5 bases; J trimming: 7 bases; junction bases outside the gene matches: 7. Germline V gene lookup returns CDR1 SGHTA and CDR2 FQGTGA. The CDR3, as DNA: TGTGCCAGCAGCCCCCAGTCGGGAGGGAATGAGCAGTTCTTC. Translation gives CASSPQSGGNEQFF.

This clone has just a few counts. This chain connects TRBV11-3 to TRBJ2-1; 15 nucleotides align to TRBD2. V lost 4 bases to trimming and J lost 6 bases; unmatched junction nucleotides: 4. Germline CDR1 is SGHNT and CDR2 is YENEEA. CDR3 length: 16 residues. The CDR3 reads CASSSGLAGGLNEQFF. The CDR3 DNA follows: TGTGCCAGCAGCTCGGGACTAGCGGGAGGCCTCAATGAGCAGTTCTTC.

On this clone: The identical CDR3 is also encoded by other nucleotide sequences in the sample. V and J are TRBV10-1 and TRBJ2-3; tentative D call: TRBD2 (5 bases). The germline V and J ends were trimmed by 5 bases and 5 bases, with 5 bases remaining between them. Germline V gene sequence: CDR1 WNHNN, CDR2 SYGVQD (reference sequence). The CDR3 spans 11 residues. This CDR3 reads CASSREDTQYF. The CDR3 DNA is TGCGCCAGCAGTCGGGAAGATACGCAGTATTTT.

This chain joins TRBV5-1 and TRBJ1-2, with D hard to call. V gave up 3 bases and J gave up 8 bases, with 11 bases separating them. The CDR3 has 12 residues. The germline gives CDR1 SGHRS, CDR2 YFSETQ. The CDR3 coding sequence is TGCGCCAGCAGCTACTCTCCCGGGGGCTACACCTTC. Its translation: CASSYSPGGYTF.

The genes are TRBV27 and TRBJ1-1; no clear D. The CDR3 sequence is 14 residues long. The V gene lost 1 base and the J gene lost 0 bases, with 6 bases spanning the gap. The germline gives CDR1 MNHEY, CDR2 SMNVEV (reference sequence). Here the CDR3 DNA reads TGTGCCAGCAGTTTATTTCGTATGAACACTGAAGCTTTCTTT. Its translation is CASSLFRMNTEAFF.

This chain uses TRBV19 with TRBJ2-3; possible D gene TRBD1, 6 bases. The CDR3 is 13 residues long. From germline, CDR1 is LNHDA and CDR2 SQIVND (reference sequence). Trimming stripped 5 bases from V and 0 bases from J, with 6 bases between. As DNA, the CDR3 is TGTGCCAGTAGTCAGGGGAGCACAGATACGCAGTATTTT. Translating gives CASSQGSTDTQYF.

The CDR3 region is CASSLGGRVTEAFF. Written as DNA, the CDR3 is TGCGCCAGCAGCTTGGGGGGCAGAGTCACTGAAGCTTTCTTT. V gene TRBV5-1 combines with J gene TRBJ1-1; TRBD1 might be the D (5 bases). The CDR3 is 14 residues long. V lost 0 bases, J lost 4 bases, and 10 bases lay in between. Germline CDR1 is SGHRS and CDR2 is YFSETQ.

V gene TRBV6-5 combines with J gene TRBJ1-5, with D possibly matching TRBD1 (6 bases). The V gene lost 9 bases and the J gene lost 6 bases, with 12 bases spanning the gap. This CDR3 is 12 amino acids long. CDR1 MNHEY and CDR2 SVGAGI come from the germline V gene. Here the CDR3 reads CASRGGGQPQHF. CDR3 DNA sequence: TGTGCCAGTAGAGGGGGTGGTCAGCCCCAGCATTTT.

This clone was picked up one time. V and J are TRBV7-8 and TRBJ1-1; D possibly corresponds to TRBD1 (5 bases). V lost 1 base to trimming and J lost 4 bases, with 13 bases between them. Germline CDR1 is SGHVS and CDR2 is FQNEAQ. CDR3 length: 15 amino acids. In nucleotides, the CDR3 is TGTGCCAGCAGCTTAGGGCAGGGTGGTGGCACTGAAGCTTTCTTT. Translating gives CASSLGQGGGTEAFF.

DNA of the CDR3: TGTGCCAGTACACGACAGACTAATGAAAAACTGTTTTTT. Protein: CASTRQTNEKLFF. The V and J genes are TRBV28 and TRBJ1-4; D is possibly TRBD1 (5 bases). Germline CDR1 is MDHEN and CDR2 is SYDVKM. The ends were cut back, 9 bases at V and 2 bases at J, with 10 bases in the middle. The CDR3 has 13 residues.

The chain has TRBV24-1 and TRBJ2-5; TRBD1 aligns across 9 bases. Germline assignment: CDR1 KGHDR and CDR2 SFDVKD. Trimming at V came to 4 bases and at J to 5 bases, leaving 7 bases not matched to a gene. The CDR3 runs 15 residues. The CDR3 nucleotides read TGTGCCACCAGTGACCCGACAGGGGGTGGGGAGACCCAGTACTTC. Translation: CATSDPTGGGETQYF.